This section outlines one T cell receptor (beta chain) sequence together with its context. Its specificity is unknown. The entry originates in a study of T cell responses to AZD1222 COVID-19 vaccine. General study findings and limits: Once two AZD1222 doses were given, Spike-specific TCR breadth and depth went up. With dominance at 160-218 and 743-854, vaccine-associated CD4 TCRs spanned spike.

Assay: immunoSEQ multiplex PCR; the TCRdb copy retains only in-frame clones and omits some. Among 120,000 or so clones listed, roughly 82% were seen once. The CDR3 spans 12 residues. Germline CDR1 SNHLY, CDR2 FYNNEI. V was clipped by 6 bases and J by 0 bases, with 6 bases between them. The chain links TRBV2 to TRBJ2-7; no firm D call. The sample was peripheral blood, taken 28 days after the second AZD1222 dose. The TCR comes from an adult who received the AZD1222 COVID-19 vaccine. CDR3 sequence reads: CASSFTSYEQYF. CDR3 DNA: TGTGCCAGCAGCTTCACCTCCTACGAGCAGTACTTC.